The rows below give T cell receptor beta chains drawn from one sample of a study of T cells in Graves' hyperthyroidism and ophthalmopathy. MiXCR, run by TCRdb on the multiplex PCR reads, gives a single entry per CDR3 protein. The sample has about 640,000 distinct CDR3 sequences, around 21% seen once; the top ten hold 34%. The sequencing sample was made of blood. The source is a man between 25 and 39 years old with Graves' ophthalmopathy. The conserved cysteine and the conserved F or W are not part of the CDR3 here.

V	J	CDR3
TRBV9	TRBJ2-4	ASSVGTSGSEDIQY
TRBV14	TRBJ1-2	ASNPDRGGYGYT
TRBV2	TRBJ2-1	ASTTGTGWDEQF
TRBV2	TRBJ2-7	ASSGGSGEQY
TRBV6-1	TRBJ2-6	ASRPIDPPHLSGANVLT
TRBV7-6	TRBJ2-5	ASSLLSGGPVETQY
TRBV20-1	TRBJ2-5	SARDYSSGGGETQY
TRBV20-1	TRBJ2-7	SAEGPDHYEQY
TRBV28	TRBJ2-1	ASSSTGRTTEQF
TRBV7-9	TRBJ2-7	ASSLGGKPYEQY
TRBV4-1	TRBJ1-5	ASSQGHNQPQH
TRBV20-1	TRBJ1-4	SARPMSGANDEKLF
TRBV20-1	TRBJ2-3	SARDRTSGITDTQY
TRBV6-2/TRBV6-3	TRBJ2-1	ASSLLVGGTYNEQF
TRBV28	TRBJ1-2	ASSLLHRDTSGYT
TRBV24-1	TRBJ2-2	ATSDLLESSGELF
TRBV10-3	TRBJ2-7	AISAGTGRYEQY
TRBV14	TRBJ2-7	ASSPTGAGEQY
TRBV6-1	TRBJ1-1	ASNNRADTEAF
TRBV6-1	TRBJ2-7	ATHGEATYEQY
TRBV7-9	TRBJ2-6	ANPSGANVLT
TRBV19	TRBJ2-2	AMFRNTGELF
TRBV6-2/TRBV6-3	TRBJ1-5	ASSYSGLKQPQH
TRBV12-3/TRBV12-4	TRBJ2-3	ASSFVSDARKVTDTQY
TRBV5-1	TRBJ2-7	ASSLFVGGSYEQY
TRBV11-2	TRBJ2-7	ASSLPPSYEQY
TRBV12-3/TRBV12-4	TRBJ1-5	ASSPQGAFGNQPQH
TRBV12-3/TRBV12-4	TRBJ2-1	ASSQRTYLSSYNEQF
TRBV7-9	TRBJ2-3	ASSLKGGGTDTQY
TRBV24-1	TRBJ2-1	ATSDPGQGNEQF
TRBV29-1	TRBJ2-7	SVLSRASRFPTSPNRGYEQY
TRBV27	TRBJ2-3	ASSRGTFRKGADTQY
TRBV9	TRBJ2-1	ASSVGMGTNYNEQF
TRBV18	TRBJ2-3	ASSPARVGDTQY
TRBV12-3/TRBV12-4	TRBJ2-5	ASRRAGGPQETQY
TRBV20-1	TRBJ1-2	SSGFVYGYT
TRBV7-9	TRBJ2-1	ASSPRDSHEQF
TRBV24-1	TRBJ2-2	ATSDLSGRGTGELF
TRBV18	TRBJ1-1	ASSPETENTEAF
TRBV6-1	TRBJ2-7	ASSPGQVLEQY
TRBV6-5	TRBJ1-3	ASSSLTGPHRLFKESSGNTIY
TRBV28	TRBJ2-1	ASSLPVSPYNEQF
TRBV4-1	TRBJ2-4	ASSTPGGGGRDKNIQY
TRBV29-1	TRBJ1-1	RWGRGETNTEAS
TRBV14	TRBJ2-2	ASSQEVGTGELF
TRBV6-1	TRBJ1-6	ASSSRTTRSSYNSPLH
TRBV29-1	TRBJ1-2	SVGPAGGNYGYT
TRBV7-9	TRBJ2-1	ASSTGTSGWVNNEQF
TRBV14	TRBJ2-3	ASSKLTDTQY
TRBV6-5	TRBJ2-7	ASSYSNSLLDQY
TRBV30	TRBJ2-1	AWTGAYNEQF
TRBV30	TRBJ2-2	AWSSEGRTGELF
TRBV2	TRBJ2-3	ASSGGLAFNTQY
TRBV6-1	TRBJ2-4	ASLRRAKNIQY
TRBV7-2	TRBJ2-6	ASSPFVTNVLT
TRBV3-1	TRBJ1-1	ASSQEQQNTEAF
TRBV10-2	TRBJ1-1	ASTGHWNTEAF
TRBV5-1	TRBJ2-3	ASSLGAPGEAQY
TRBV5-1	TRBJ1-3	ASSLDAGYSGNTIY